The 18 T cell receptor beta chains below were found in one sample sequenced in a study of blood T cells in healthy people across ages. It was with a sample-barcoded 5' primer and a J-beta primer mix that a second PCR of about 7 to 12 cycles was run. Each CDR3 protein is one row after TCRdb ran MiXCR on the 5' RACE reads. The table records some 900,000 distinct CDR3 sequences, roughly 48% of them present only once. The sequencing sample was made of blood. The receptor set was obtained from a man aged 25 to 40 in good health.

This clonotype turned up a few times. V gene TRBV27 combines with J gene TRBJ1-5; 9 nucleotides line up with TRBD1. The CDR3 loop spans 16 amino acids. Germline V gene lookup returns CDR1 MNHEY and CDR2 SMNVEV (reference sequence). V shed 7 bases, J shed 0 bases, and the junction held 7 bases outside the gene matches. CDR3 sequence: CASNNRGLYSNQPQHF. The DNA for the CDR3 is TGTGCCAGCAACAACAGGGGGCTCTATAGCAATCAGCCCCAGCATTTT.

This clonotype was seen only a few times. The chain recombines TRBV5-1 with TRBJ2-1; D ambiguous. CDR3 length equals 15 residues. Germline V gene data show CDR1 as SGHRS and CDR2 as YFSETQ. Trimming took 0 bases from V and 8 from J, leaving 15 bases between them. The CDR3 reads CASSLVTPSRDEQFF. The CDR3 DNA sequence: TGCGCCAGCAGCTTGGTAACACCGTCACGGGATGAGCAGTTCTTC.

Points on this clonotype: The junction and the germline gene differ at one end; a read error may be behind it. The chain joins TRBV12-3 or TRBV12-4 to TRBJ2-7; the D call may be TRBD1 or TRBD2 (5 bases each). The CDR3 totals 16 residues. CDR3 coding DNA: TGTGCCAGCAGCTCAACCTCGAGGGGAACCCCCTACGGGCAGTACTTC. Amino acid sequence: CASSSTSRGTPYGQYF.

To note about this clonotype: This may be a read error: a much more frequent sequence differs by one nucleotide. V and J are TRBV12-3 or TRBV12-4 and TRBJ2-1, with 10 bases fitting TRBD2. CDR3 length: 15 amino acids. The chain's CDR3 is CTSTIAGGSYNEQFF. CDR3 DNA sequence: TGTACCAGCACCATAGCGGGGGGCTCTTACAATGAGCAGTTCTTC.

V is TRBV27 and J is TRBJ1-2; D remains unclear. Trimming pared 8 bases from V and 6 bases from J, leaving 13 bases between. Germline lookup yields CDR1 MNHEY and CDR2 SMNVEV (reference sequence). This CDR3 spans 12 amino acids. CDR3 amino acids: CASGHPQNGYTF. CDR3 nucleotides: TGTGCCAGCGGCCACCCCCAAAATGGCTACACCTTC.

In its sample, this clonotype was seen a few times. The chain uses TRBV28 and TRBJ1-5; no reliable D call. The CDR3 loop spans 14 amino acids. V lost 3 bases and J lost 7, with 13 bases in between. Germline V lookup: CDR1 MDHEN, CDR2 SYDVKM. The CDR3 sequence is CASSFPRERQPQHF. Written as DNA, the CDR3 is TGTGCCAGCAGTTTCCCAAGGGAACGCCAGCCCCAGCATTTT.

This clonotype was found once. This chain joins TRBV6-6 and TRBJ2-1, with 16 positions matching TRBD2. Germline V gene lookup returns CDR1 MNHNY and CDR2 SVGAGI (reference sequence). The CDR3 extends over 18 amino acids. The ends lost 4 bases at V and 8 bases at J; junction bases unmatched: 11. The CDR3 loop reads CASSLSSGTSGRVYEQFF. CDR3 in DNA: TGTGCCAGCAGTTTATCATCGGGGACTAGCGGGAGGGTGTATGAGCAGTTCTTC.

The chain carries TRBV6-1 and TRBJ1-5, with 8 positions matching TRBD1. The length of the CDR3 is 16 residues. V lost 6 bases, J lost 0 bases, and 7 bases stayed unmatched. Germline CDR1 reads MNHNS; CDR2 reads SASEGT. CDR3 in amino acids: CASRGQGGNSNQPQHF. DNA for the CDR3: TGTGCCAGCAGAGGACAGGGAGGGAATAGCAATCAGCCCCAGCATTTT.

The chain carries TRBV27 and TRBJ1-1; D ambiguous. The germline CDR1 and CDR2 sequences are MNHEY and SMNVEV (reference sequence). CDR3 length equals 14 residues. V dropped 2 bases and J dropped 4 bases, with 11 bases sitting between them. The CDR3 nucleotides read TGTGCCAGCAGTTTAGGCGGGTGGTCCACTGAAGCTTTCTTT. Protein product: CASSLGGWSTEAFF.

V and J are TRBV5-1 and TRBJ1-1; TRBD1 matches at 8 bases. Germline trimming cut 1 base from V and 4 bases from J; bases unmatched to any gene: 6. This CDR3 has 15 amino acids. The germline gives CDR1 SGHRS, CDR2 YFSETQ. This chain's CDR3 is CASSLLQGAPTEAFF. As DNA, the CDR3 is TGCGCCAGCAGCTTGCTCCAGGGGGCCCCCACTGAAGCTTTCTTT. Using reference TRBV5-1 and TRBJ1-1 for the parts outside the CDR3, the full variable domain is KAGVTQTPRYLIKTRGQQVTLSCSPISGHRSVSWYQQTPGQGLQFLFEYFSETQRNKGNFPGRFSGRQFSNSRSEMNVSTLELGDSALYLCASSLLQGAPTEAFFGQGTRLTVV.

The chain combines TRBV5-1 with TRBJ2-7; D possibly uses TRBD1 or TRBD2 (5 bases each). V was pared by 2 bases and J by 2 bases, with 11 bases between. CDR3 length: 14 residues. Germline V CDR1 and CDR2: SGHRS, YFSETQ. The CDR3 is CASSFGADAYEQYF. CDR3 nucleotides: TGCGCCAGCAGCTTCGGGGCGGACGCCTACGAGCAGTACTTC.

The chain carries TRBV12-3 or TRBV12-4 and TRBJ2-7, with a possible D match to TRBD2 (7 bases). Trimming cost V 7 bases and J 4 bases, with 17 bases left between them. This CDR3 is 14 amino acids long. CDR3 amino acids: CASKRGGPAYEQYF. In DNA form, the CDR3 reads TGTGCCAGCAAAAGGGGGGGACCGGCGTACGAGCAGTACTTC.

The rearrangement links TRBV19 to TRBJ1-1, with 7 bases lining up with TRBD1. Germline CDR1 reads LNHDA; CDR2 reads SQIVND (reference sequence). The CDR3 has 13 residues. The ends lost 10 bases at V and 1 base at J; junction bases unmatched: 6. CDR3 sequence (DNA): TGTGCCACAGGGAGGACAGGGAACACTGAAGCTTTCTTT. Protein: CATGRTGNTEAFF.

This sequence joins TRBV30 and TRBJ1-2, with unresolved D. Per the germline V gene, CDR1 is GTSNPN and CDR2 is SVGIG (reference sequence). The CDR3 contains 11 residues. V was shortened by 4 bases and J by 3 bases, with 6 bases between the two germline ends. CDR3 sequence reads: CAWNGYYGYTF. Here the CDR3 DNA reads TGTGCCTGGAACGGGTACTATGGCTACACCTTC.

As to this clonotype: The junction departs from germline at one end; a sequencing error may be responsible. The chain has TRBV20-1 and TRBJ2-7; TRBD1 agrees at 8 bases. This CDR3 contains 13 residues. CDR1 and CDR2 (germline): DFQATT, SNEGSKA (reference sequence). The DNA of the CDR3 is TGCAGTGCGCGAGGGACAGGTGCCTACGGGCAGTACTTC. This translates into CSARGTGAYGQYF.

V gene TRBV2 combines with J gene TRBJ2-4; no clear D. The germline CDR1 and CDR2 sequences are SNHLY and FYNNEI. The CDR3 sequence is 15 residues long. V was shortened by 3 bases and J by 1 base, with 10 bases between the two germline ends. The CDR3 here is CASSEAWTAKNIQYF. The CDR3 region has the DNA TGTGCCAGCAGTGAGGCATGGACGGCCAAAAACATTCAGTACTTC.

The DNA for the CDR3 is TGCGCCAGCAGCTTGGAGAGGGTAGCGAACACCGGGGAGCTGTTTTTT. Its translation: CASSLERVANTGELFF. V usage is TRBV5-1 and J usage is TRBJ2-2, with a tentative D call TRBD2 (5 bases). The CDR3 loop spans 16 amino acids. V dropped 0 bases and J dropped 0 bases, with 9 bases sitting between them. Germline V gives CDR1 SGHRS, CDR2 YFSETQ.

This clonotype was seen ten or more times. CDR3 coding DNA: TGCGCCAGCAGCATTGCTCGGAGCTCCTACGAGCAGTACTTC. Translating gives CASSIARSSYEQYF. The chain combines TRBV5-1 with TRBJ2-7; D uncertain. From germline, CDR1 is SGHRS and CDR2 YFSETQ. The V end was cut by 4 bases, the J end by 0 bases, with 11 bases between. The CDR3 runs to 14 residues.